These 4 T cell receptor beta chains were sequenced from one sample in a study of T-cell reconstitution after alpha-beta-depleted transplantation in children. Preparation of the TCRbeta library used unique molecular identifiers. In TCRdb, the PCR reads were re-called with MiXCR into one record per CDR3 protein. This table holds about a million distinct CDR3 sequences, about 30% found once. The specimen comprised PBMCs, mostly from graft donor cells, sampled 360 days after TCRalphabeta/CD19-depleted stem cell transplant. The source of these receptors is a boy under two years old who had a stem cell transplant for SCID, so the T cells may come from the graft donor.

V is TRBV7-9 and J is TRBJ2-5; tentative D call: TRBD1 (6 bases). CDR3 size: 19 residues. V was pared by 3 bases and J by 0 bases, with 23 bases between. Germline V gene lookup returns CDR1 SEHNR and CDR2 FQNEAQ (reference sequence). The DNA for the CDR3 is TGTGCCAGCAGCTTTGTATCTTTGGGGGCTGGCGGAAACCAAGAGACCCAGTACTTC. This translates into CASSFVSLGAGGNQETQYF.

This clonotype was picked up a small number of times. The chain employs TRBV6-5 and TRBJ1-1; D is undetermined. The CDR3 totals 14 residues. V lost 4 bases to trimming and J lost 1 base, with 10 bases between them. Germline loops: CDR1 MNHEY, CDR2 SVGAGI. Written as DNA, the CDR3 is TGTGCCAGCAGTTCTATCGCGGGGAACACTGAAGCTTTCTTT. Encoded protein: CASSSIAGNTEAFF.

The chain has TRBV5-5 and TRBJ1-1; no firm D call. The V end lost 1 base, the J end lost 4 bases, and 17 bases lay between the germline ends. Looked up from germline, CDR1 is SGHKS and CDR2 is YYEKEE (reference sequence). The CDR3 is 16 amino acids. CDR3 protein: CASSLLQTARVTEAFF. CDR3 in DNA: TGTGCCAGCAGCTTGCTCCAGACGGCGAGGGTCACTGAAGCTTTCTTT.

This chain links TRBV4-3 with TRBJ1-2; D unclear. V was cut by 1 base and J by 5 bases, with 11 bases left in between. Germline lookup yields CDR1 LGHNA and CDR2 YSLEER. The CDR3 length is 14 residues. CDR3 in amino acids: CASSQANREYGYTF. The CDR3 DNA follows: TGCGCCAGCAGCCAAGCAAATCGGGAATATGGCTACACCTTC.